A single sample gave rise to the 8 T cell receptor beta chains below, sequenced in a study of CD8+ T cells in alopecia areata. RNA extraction and reverse transcription yielded cDNA as sequencing template. The assay was immunoSEQ multiplex PCR, and TCRdb's table has in-frame clones only and misses some. This sample has 150,000 to 200,000 clones, with about 67% found just once. The sample in question was CD8+ T cells sorted from blood, obtained at week 0. The source of these receptors is a human donor with alopecia areata.

V gene TRBV25-1 combines with J gene TRBJ1-2; a weak D match, TRBD1 (5 bases). This CDR3 is built from 13 residues. Germline assignment: CDR1 MGHDK and CDR2 SYGVNS. Deletions cut 3 bases from V and 4 bases from J, with 9 bases between. The CDR3 DNA is TGTGCCAGCAGTGACGGGGGGATCTATGGCTACACCTTC. Protein product: CASSDGGIYGYTF.

In DNA form, the CDR3 reads TGTGCCTGGAGTACTACTACAGGGGTGGCCGGGGAGCTGTTTTTT. Residues: CAWSTTTGVAGELFF. The chain couples TRBV30 to TRBJ2-2; TRBD1 aligns across 7 bases. The CDR3 length is 15 residues. V was pared by 2 bases and J by 6 bases, with 9 bases of the junction left unmatched. CDR1 is GTSNPN and CDR2 is SVGIG in the germline V gene (reference sequence).

This clone was seen once. At one boundary the junction diverges from the germline segment, which might be a read error. The rearrangement links TRBV27 to TRBJ1-5; D perhaps matches TRBD1 (6 bases). In germline, CDR1 is MNHEY, CDR2 SMNVEV (reference sequence). The CDR3 length is 13 residues. CDR3 amino acids: CASSLLSQGKLNF. CDR3 bases: TGTGCCAGCAGTTTACTCTCCCAGGGGAAGCTCAATTTT.

This chain uses TRBV12-5 with TRBJ2-5; TRBD2 aligns across 7 bases. The trim removed 2 bases at V and 3 bases at J, leaving 0 bases unmatched. From germline, CDR1 is LGHNT and CDR2 FRNRAP. There are 13 residues in the CDR3. The CDR3 loop reads CASGLLAEETQYF. The CDR3 DNA sequence: TGTGCTAGTGGTTTGCTAGCGGAAGAGACCCAGTACTTC.

A single count supports this clone. V is TRBV4-1 and J is TRBJ2-5; 8 nucleotides match TRBD1. The CDR3 is made up of 15 amino acids. Germline CDR1 and CDR2: MGHRA and YSYEKL. V lost 1 base and J lost 5; bases outside the gene matches: 6. The CDR3 bases are TGCGCCAGCAGCCAAGGGTCAGGGGGCGGGGAGACCCAGTACTTC. It encodes CASSQGSGGGETQYF.

This clone was seen only a few times. The chain recombines TRBV27 with TRBJ2-2; TRBD1 might be the D (6 bases). CDR1 is MNHEY and CDR2 is SMNVEV in the germline V gene (reference sequence). This CDR3 has 14 residues. The germline V and J ends were trimmed by 2 bases and 5 bases, with 9 bases remaining between them. The chain's CDR3 is CASSLVDRTGELFF. The CDR3 DNA sequence: TGTGCCAGCAGTTTAGTCGACAGGACCGGGGAGCTGTTTTTT.

The V and J genes are TRBV6-5 and TRBJ2-7, with 9 bases fitting TRBD1. With 8 bases clipped from V and 4 bases from J, the junction kept 12 bases outside the gene matches. The CDR3 has 15 residues. The germline CDR1 and CDR2 sequences are MNHEY and SVGAGI. Written as DNA, the CDR3 is TGTGCCAGCCGTCGCACCGGGACAGGGTTTTACGAGCAGTACTTC. Translated: CASRRTGTGFYEQYF.

V gene TRBV5-6 combines with J gene TRBJ1-5; possibly TRBD1 for D (6 bases). This CDR3 spans 15 amino acids. Germline assignment: CDR1 SGHDT and CDR2 YYEEEE. The V end lost 4 bases, the J end lost 6 bases, and 17 bases lay between the germline ends. The CDR3 loop is CASSLGVGGSQPQHF. For the CDR3, the DNA is TGTGCCAGCAGCCTTGGCGTGGGGGGCAGTCAGCCCCAGCATTTT.